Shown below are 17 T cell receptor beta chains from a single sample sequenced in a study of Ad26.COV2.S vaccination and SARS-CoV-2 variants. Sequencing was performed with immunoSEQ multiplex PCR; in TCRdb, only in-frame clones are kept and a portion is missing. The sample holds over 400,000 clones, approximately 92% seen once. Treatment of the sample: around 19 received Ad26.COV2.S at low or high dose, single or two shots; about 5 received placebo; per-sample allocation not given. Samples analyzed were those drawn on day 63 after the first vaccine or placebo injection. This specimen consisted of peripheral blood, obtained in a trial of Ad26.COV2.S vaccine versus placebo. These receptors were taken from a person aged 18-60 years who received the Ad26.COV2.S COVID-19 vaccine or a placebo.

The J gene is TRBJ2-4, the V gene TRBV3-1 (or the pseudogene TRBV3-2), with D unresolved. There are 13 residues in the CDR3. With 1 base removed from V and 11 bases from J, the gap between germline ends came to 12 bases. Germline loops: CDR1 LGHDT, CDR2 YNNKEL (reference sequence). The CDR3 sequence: CASSQVRPGFQYF. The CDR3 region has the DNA TGTGCCAGCAGCCAAGTCCGTCCGGGTTTTCAGTACTTC.

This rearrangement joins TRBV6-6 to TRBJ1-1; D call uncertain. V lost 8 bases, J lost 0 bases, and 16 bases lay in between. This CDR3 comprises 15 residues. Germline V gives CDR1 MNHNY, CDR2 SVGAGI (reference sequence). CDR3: CASHRSGMMNTEAFF. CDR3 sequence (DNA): TGTGCCAGCCATCGATCGGGGATGATGAACACTGAAGCTTTCTTT.

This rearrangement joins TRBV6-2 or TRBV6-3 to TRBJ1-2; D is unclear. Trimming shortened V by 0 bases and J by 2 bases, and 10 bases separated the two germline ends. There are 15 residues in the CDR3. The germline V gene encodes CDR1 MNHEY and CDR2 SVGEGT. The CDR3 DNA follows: TGTGCCAGCAGTTACTCGGTTCCGGACAACTATGGCTACACCTTC. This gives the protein CASSYSVPDNYGYTF.

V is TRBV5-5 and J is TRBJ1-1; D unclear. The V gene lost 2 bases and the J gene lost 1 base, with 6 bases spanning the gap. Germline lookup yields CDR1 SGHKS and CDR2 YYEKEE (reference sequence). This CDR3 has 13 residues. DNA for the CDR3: TGTGCCAGCAGCTTTTCCAGGAACACTGAAGCTTTCTTT. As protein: CASSFSRNTEAFF.

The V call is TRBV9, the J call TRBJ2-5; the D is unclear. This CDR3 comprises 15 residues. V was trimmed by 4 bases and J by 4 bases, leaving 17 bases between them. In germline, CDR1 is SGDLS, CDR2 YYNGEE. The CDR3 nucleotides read TGTGCCAGCAGCCCCTGGGAAACCCCAACAGAGACCCAGTACTTC. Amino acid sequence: CASSPWETPTETQYF.

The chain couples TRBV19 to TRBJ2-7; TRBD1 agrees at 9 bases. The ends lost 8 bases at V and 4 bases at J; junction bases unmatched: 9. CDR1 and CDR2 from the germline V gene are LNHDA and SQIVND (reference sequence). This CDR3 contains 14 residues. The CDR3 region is CASGDRGVGYEQYF. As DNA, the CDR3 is TGTGCCAGTGGCGACAGGGGGGTGGGGTACGAGCAGTACTTC.

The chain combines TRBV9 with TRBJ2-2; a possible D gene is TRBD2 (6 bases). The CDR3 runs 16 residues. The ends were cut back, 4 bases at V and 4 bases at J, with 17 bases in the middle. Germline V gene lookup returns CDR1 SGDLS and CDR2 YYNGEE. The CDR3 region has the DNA TGTGCCAGCAGCTTTACCGGGACCGGGGGCACCGGGGAGCTGTTTTTT. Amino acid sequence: CASSFTGTGGTGELFF.

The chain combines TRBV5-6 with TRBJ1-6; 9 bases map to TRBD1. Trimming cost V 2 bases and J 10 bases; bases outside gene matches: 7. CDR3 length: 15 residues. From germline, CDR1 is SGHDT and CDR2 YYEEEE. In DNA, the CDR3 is TGTGCCAGCAGCTTAGGGACAGGGCGGGGATCACCCCTCCACTTT. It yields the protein CASSLGTGRGSPLHF.

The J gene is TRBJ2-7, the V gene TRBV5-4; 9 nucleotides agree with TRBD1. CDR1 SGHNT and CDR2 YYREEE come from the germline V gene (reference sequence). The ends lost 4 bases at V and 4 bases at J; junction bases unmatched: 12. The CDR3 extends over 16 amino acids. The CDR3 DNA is TGTGCCAGCAGCGTGGAGTCTTGGACAGGGGTTTACGAGCAGTACTTC. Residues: CASSVESWTGVYEQYF. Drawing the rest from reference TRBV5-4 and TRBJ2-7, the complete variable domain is ETGVTQSPTHLIKTRGQQVTLRCSSQSGHNTVSWYQQALGQGPQFIFQYYREEENGRGNFPPRFSGLQFPNYSSELNVNALELDDSALYLCASSVESWTGVYEQYFGPGTRLTVT.

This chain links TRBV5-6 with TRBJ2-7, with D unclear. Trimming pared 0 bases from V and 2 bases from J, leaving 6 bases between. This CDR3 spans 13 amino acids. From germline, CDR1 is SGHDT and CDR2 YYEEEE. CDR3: CASSLVLAYEQYF. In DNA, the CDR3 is TGTGCCAGCAGCTTGGTTCTAGCCTACGAGCAGTACTTC.

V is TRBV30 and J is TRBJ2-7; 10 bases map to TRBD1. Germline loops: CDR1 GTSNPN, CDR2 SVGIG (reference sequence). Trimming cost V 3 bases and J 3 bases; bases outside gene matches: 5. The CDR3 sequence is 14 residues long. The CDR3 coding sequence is TGTGCCTGGAGGAAAGGACAGGGGGTCTACGAGCAGTACTTC. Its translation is CAWRKGQGVYEQYF.

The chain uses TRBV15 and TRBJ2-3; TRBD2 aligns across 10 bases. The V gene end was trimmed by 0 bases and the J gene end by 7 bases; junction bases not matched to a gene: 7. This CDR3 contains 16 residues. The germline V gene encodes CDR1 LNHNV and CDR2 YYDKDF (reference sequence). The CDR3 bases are TGTGCCACCAGCAGAGAATTGGGACTAGCGACATATACGCAGTATTTT. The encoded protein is CATSRELGLATYTQYF.

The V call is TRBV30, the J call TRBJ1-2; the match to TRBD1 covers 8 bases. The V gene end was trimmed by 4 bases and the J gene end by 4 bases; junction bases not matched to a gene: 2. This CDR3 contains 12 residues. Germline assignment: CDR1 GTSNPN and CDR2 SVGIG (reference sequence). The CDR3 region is CAWTDRAYGYTF. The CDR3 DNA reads TGTGCCTGGACGGACAGGGCCTATGGCTACACCTTC.

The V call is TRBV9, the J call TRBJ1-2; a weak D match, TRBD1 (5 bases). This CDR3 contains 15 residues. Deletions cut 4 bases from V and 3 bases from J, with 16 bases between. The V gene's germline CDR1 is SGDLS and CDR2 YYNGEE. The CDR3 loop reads CASSPRLGVHYGYTF. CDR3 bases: TGTGCCAGCAGCCCCCGACTGGGGGTCCACTATGGCTACACCTTC.

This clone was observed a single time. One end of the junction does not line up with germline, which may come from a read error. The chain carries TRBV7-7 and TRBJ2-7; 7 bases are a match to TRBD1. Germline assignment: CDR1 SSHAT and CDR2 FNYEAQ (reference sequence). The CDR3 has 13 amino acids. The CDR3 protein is CASSLQGSSEQYF. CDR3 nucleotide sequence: TGTGCTAGCAGCCTACAGGGGTCGAGCGAGCAGTACTTC.

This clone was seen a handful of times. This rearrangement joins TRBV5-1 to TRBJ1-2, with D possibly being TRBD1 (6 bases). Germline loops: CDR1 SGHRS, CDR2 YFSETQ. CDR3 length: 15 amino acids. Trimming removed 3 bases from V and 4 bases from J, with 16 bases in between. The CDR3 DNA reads TGCGCCAGCAGCTCGAAACAGGGCTTCAGCTATGGCTACACCTTC. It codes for CASSSKQGFSYGYTF.

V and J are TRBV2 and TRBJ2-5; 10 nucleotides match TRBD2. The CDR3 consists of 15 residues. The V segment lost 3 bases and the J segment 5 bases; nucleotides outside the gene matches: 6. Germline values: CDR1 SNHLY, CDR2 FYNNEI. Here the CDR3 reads CASSDPSGGEETQYF. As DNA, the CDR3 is TGTGCCAGCAGTGACCCTAGCGGGGGTGAGGAGACCCAGTACTTC.